The following is a T cell receptor beta chain sequence with its context. Its specificity is unknown. In the PCR, 60 Vbeta and 13 Jbeta primers were used. Using immunoSEQ multiplex PCR, the repertoire was profiled, and TCRdb retains in-frame clones only, with some absent. The table has about 130,000 clones, less than 85% seen once; the top ten hold just over 2.5%. The data are from a study of cytomegalovirus exposure and HLA in healthy donors. General study results and limits: An analysis that came later showed most CMV-associated TCR beta chains appearing HLA-restricted. An analysis that was carried out later associated 15,000 to 20,000 TCR beta sequences with HLA alleles at 0.05 false discovery rate. Per a later analysis, HLA-associated TCR beta chains showed more clonal expansion than other, equally common TCR beta chains.

Germline-derived CDR1 and CDR2 are LGHNA and YSLEER. With V trimmed by 0 bases and J by 3 bases, 3 bases remained unmatched. The CDR3 contains 16 residues. The chain recombines TRBV4-3 with TRBJ2-1; TRBD2 agrees at 9 bases. This sequence originates from a man aged 25 to 40 in good health and CMV-seronegative. The sequencing sample was made of PBMCs. DNA for the CDR3: TGCGCCAGCAGCCAAGATAGCGGGAGCGGCTACAATGAGCAGTTCTTC. This encodes CASSQDSGSGYNEQFF.